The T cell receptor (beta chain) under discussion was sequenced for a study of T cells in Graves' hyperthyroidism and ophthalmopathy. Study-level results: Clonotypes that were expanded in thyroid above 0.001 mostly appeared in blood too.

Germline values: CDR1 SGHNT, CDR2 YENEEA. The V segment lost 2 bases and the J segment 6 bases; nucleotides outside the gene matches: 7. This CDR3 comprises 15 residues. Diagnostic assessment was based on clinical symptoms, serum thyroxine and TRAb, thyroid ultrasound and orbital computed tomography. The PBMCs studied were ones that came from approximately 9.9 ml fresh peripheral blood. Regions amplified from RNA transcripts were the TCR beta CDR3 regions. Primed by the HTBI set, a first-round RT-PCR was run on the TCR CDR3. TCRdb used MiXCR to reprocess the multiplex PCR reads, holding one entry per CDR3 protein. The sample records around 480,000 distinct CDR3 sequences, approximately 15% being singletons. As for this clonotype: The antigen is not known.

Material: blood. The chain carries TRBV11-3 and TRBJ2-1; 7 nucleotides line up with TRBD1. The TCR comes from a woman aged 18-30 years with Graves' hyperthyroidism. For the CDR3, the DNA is TGTGCCAGCAGCTTAATGGGGACAGCGTCCAATGAGCAGTTCTTC. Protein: CASSLMGTASNEQFF.